The TCR beta chain described here comes from a study of T cell changes during pregnancy in multiple sclerosis (dated by TCRdb to between 2018 and 2021). For the study in its entirety: Changes in the T cell repertoire over the course of pregnancy were examined in this study in women with multiple sclerosis.

Receptor amplification or capture employed the immunoSEQ multiplex PCR assay. This immuneACCESS table, as held by TCRdb, lists in-frame sequences with V and J called but not all clones. Of the missing ones, under half trace to an unresolved V gene in checked studies; the others have no known cause. In all, the sample holds about 24,000 clones, and approximately 90% of those were seen once. The top ten hold around 8% of the sample. This clone was counted once. It lacks a known antigen. Base quality data are lacking; no much larger clone is found one base away. V loses 1 base of germline sequence and J loses 4 bases, and the interval between the two ends is 14 bases. The CDR3 spans 14 residues, from the cysteine through the phenylalanine. Just the 42-base CDR3 DNA is kept, in frame starting at base 1. The germline V gene (reference sequence) sets CDR1 to GTSNPN and CDR2 to SVGIG.

Recombination joined TRBV30 with TRBJ2-7; tentative D gene TRBD1, with 6 bases matching. This TCR derives from a female donor in good health, enrolled as a control in a pregnancy study. Specimen: CD8+ T cells from peripheral blood mononuclear cells, collected in the first trimester of pregnancy. The CDR3 region has the sequence CAWSATGHSYEQYF. The DNA is as follows: TGTGCCTGGAGTGCGACAGGCCATTCGTACGAGCAGTACTTC.